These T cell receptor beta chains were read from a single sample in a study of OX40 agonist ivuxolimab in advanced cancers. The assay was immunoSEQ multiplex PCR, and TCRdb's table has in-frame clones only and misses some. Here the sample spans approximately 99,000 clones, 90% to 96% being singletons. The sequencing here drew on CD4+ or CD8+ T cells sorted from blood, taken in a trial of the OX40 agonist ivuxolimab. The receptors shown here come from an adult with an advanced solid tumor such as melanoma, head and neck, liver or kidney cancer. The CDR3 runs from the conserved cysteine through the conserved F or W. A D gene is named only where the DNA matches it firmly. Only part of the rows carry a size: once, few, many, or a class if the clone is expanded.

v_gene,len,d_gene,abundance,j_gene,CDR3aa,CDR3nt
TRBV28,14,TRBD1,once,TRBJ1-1,CASSLQGTNTEAFF,TGTGCCAGCAGTCTACAGGGGACGAACACTGAAGCTTTCTTT
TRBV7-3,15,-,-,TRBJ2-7,CASSLGAGGRYEQYF,TGTGCCAGCAGCTTGGGGGCTGGAGGCCGATACGAGCAGTACTTC
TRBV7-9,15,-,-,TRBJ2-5,CASSLREGGQETQYF,TGTGCCAGCAGCTTACGTGAAGGGGGCCAAGAGACCCAGTACTTC
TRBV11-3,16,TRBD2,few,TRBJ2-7,CASSPGGVRGDYEQYF,TGTGCCAGCAGCCCGGGGGGGGTTAGAGGGGACTACGAGCAGTACTTC
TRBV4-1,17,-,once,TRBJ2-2,CASSQDRRVYQGGELFF,TGCGCCAGCAGCCAAGATCGAAGGGTTTATCAGGGCGGGGAGCTGTTTTTT
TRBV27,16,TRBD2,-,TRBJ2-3,CASIGLAGGLTDTQYF,TGTGCCAGCATCGGACTAGCGGGGGGTCTCACAGATACGCAGTATTTT
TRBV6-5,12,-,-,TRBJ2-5,CASSDRLETQYF,TGTGCCAGCAGTGACCGACTAGAGACCCAGTACTTC
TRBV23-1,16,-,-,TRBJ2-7,CASSAPGTSNSYEQYF,TGCGCCAGCAGCGCCCCTGGGACATCAAATTCCTACGAGCAGTACTTC
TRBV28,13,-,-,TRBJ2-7,CASSLGPSYEQYF,TGTGCCAGCAGTCTGGGGCCCTCCTACGAGCAGTACTTC
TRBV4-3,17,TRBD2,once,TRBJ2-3,CASSQDLAPGGTDTQYF,TGCGCCAGCAGCCAAGATCTCGCGCCGGGAGGGACAGATACGCAGTATTTT
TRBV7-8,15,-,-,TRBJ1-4,CASSLRSGAGEKLFF,TGTGCCAGCAGCTTAAGGTCAGGGGCAGGTGAAAAACTGTTTTTT
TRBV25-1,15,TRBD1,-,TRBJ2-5,CASSPRTGGRQTQYF,TGTGCCAGCAGCCCCCGGACAGGGGGCAGGCAGACCCAGTACTTC
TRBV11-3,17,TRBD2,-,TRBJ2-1,CASSPPFRAGGSNEQFF,TGTGCCAGCAGCCCCCCTTTCAGGGCGGGGGGGTCCAATGAGCAGTTCTTC
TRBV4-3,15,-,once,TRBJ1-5,CASSQGRGWNQPQHF,TGCGCCAGCAGCCAAGGTAGGGGTTGGAATCAGCCCCAGCATTTT
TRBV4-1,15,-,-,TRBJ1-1,CASTLSDTQNTEAFF,TGCGCCAGCACTCTCTCGGACACACAAAACACTGAAGCTTTCTTT
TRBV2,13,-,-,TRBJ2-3,CASRFPNPDTQYF,TGTGCCAGCCGATTCCCAAATCCAGATACGCAGTATTTT